This TCR beta chain was sequenced in a study of T cell responses to AZD1222 COVID-19 vaccine. Findings and caveats of the study: AZD1222 recipients seropositive at baseline numbered only six or seven.

Remarks on this clone: No antigen is known for it.

The protocol was immunoSEQ multiplex PCR, while the TCRdb copy is restricted to in-frame clones and leaves out a portion. In the table there are 130,000 or so clones, about 93% of which are singletons. Sample: peripheral blood, taken on day 0 of AZD1222 vaccination. The sequence was collected from an adult in good health.

CDR3 sequence: CASSVQPSGPLSYGYTF. The CDR3 DNA is TGTGCCAGTAGTGTACAACCGTCGGGACCCCTGTCCTATGGCTACACCTTC. This chain links TRBV19 with TRBJ1-2; D perhaps matches TRBD1 (5 bases). Germline loops: CDR1 LNHDA, CDR2 SQIVND (reference sequence). Trimming pared 5 bases from V and 4 bases from J, leaving 23 bases between. The length of the CDR3 is 17 residues.